Reported below is one T cell receptor beta chain. This clone's antigen is unknown. Base qualities are not provided; no much larger clone lies one nucleotide away. This entry comes from a study of brain T cells in children with intractable seizures (dated by TCRdb to about 2021). For context, the study as a whole: Resected brain tissue from some 49 pediatric epilepsy surgery cases was initially screened for immune gene transcripts with a NanoString immunology panel. Among the approximately twelve selected surgery cases, pre-surgery blood was additionally sequenced for eight, leaving four cases with brain tissue only. Broader findings and caveats from the paper: Because pre- and post-surgery blood were sequenced to different depths, clones absent from the pre-surgery sample may reflect undersampling. Viral specificity was inferred only from CDR3 sequence similarity, and patients' HCMV serostatus was unknown.

TCR beta chain sequences were generated from genomic DNA using the immunoSEQ assay. Concerning the study's data processing: Any CDR3 sequence that did not begin with the conserved framework cysteine at position 104 was removed by hand. Clonality was calculated as one minus the normalized Shannon's Diversity Index, with values ranging from 0 (maximal diversity) to 1 (oligoclonal). Chi-squared comparison-of-proportions tests assessed whether the same CDR3 differed in frequency between samples, such as brain versus blood. Public clonotypes were found through immuneACCESS searches, while the VDJdb browser was used to judge similarity to known antiviral clonotypes. Sourced from immuneACCESS, this table was stored by TCRdb with only in-frame sequences that have V and J called. A share of the clones is absent; for the studies checked, an unresolved V gene accounts for under half, and the remainder has no known explanation. V and J calls and clone size are given by that table; D and trimming were obtained from the DNA. This sample has 300,000 to 400,000 clones in its table, and roughly 93% of those were observed once. The top ten clones comprise 5.5% to 6% of the sample.

Reading from cysteine to phenylalanine, the CDR3 counts 16 amino acids. Kept here is only the CDR3 DNA, which spans 48 bases and is read in frame from base 1. The germline V gene provides CDR1 KGHSH and CDR2 LQKENI. The V end gives up 6 bases and the J end 3 bases, leaving 13 bases in the junction not matched to a gene. The sample's time point label, decoded: blood from clinic visit 5 months post-surgery; TSC patient then seizure free. Surgery cases with the highest brain T cell transcript signatures were selected for TCR beta chain sequencing of brain tissue and, where available, blood. Patients had been treated with at least one anti-epileptic drug before surgery. The TCR-sequenced patients were children whose drug-resistant epilepsy was caused by tuberous sclerosis complex, focal cortical dysplasia, Rasmussen encephalitis or hemimegalencephaly. Bulk genomic DNA was isolated from unsorted brain tissue and whole blood using the Monarch genomic DNA purification kit.

The sequence derives from a boy under three years old with tuberous sclerosis and intractable seizures. Specimen: peripheral blood, collected roughly 5 months after surgery. The receptor chain draws on TRBV18 and TRBJ1-1; 7 bases in the middle match TRBD1. The sequence in DNA is TGTGCCAGCTCCCCAGAAAGCTTGGGACAGTACACTGAAGCTTTCTTT. It codes for CASSPESLGQYTEAFF. Joined to the reference TRBV18 and TRBJ1-1 proteins, this CDR3 gives the full variable domain: NAGVMQNPRHLVRRRGQEARLRCSPMKGHSHVYWYRQLPEEGLKFMVYLQKENIIDESGMPKERFSAEFPKEGPSILRIQQVVRGDSAAYFCASSPESLGQYTEAFFGQGTRLTVV.